This entry features one T cell receptor (beta chain) sequence. These data are taken from a study of cytomegalovirus exposure and HLA in healthy donors. Germline V lookup: CDR1 WSHSY, CDR2 SAAADI. This CDR3 contains 16 residues. V dropped 2 bases and J dropped 0; count of bases not matched to a gene: 6. Both 60 Vbeta primers and 13 Jbeta primers went into the PCR. Produced via immunoSEQ multiplex PCR; TCRdb's table is partial and in-frame only. There are about 180,000 clones in the sample; just over 75% occur only once, and more than 3% lies in the top ten. The V call is TRBV10-2, the J call TRBJ2-5; 7 bases fit TRBD1. Sequenced input: PBMCs. The receptor was derived from a woman aged 55-69 years in good health and CMV-seropositive. Here the CDR3 DNA reads TGCGCCAGCAGTGAGCTAGGACAGGCCCACCAAGAGACCCAGTACTTC. It yields the protein CASSELGQAHQETQYF.